This TCR beta chain stems from a study of blood T cell repertoires in COVID-19. Overall study context: There were acute and convalescent COVID-19 samples, and they came from the United States, Italy and Spain. Nucleic acid was either cDNA or gDNA, and it came from T cells, B-cell-depleted T cells, or PBMCs.

As originally analysed: From reference gene primer amplification, estimates of nucleated cell counts were derived. Assay used: immunoSEQ multiplex PCR; TCRdb lists only in-frame clones, some missing. Clone size and V and J calls were adopted from that table, with D and trimming inferred from the DNA. The repertoire has roughly 130,000 clones, about 89% of them found once; the top ten carry approximately 3.3%. Germline CDR1 reads SNHLY; CDR2 reads FYNNEI. CDR3 length: 10 residues. The sequence was collected from a woman aged 60-75 years with acute or convalescent COVID-19. Sequencing input: peripheral blood. The V call is TRBV2, the J call TRBJ2-1; 8 bases agree with TRBD2. CDR3 sequence: CATGTRLQFF. For the CDR3, the DNA is TGTGCGACCGGGACTAGGTTACAGTTCTTC.